Following are 25 T cell receptor beta chains from one sample sequenced in a study of blood T cells in healthy people across ages. The use of a sample-barcoded 5' primer and a J-beta primer mix characterized a second PCR of roughly 6 to 11 cycles. TCRdb re-called the 5' RACE reads through MiXCR, storing one row per CDR3 protein. In the table there are 450,000 to 700,000 distinct CDR3 sequences, 25% to 30% of which are singletons. Sequenced: blood. Source of these receptors: a woman in her seventies in good health.

This chain joins TRBV5-4 and TRBJ1-2; TRBD1 aligns across 12 bases. CDR3 length: 15 residues. The germline CDR1 and CDR2 sequences are SGHNT and YYREEE (reference sequence). The V segment lost 2 bases and the J segment 8 bases; nucleotides outside the gene matches: 7. As DNA, the CDR3 is TGTGCCAGCAGCTTACCGGGACAGGGGGCGCCCGGCTACACCTTC. It encodes CASSLPGQGAPGYTF.

The gene calls are TRBV3-1 and TRBJ1-5, with D unresolved. Germline CDR1 is LGHDT and CDR2 is YNNKEL (reference sequence). V shed 4 bases and J shed 4 bases, with 11 bases lying between them. There are 14 residues in the CDR3. The CDR3 is CASSRRRSNQPQHF. CDR3 nucleotide sequence: TGTGCCAGCAGCCGTAGACGAAGTAATCAGCCCCAGCATTTT.

This clonotype was counted many times. The chain uses TRBV10-3 and TRBJ1-1; D is undetermined. In germline, CDR1 is ENHRY, CDR2 SYGVKD. There are 13 residues in the CDR3. V gave up 10 bases and J gave up 2 bases, with 14 bases separating them. This CDR3 reads CATLSGSNTEAFF. The CDR3 nucleotides are TGTGCCACCCTATCCGGATCCAACACTGAAGCTTTCTTT.

This clonotype has more than one count but fewer than ten. A read error may account for a junction end that differs from germline. V usage is TRBV11-2 and J usage is TRBJ2-1; D is ambiguous. The germline V gene has CDR1 SGHAT and CDR2 FQNNGV. The CDR3 runs to 11 residues. This CDR3 is CASGRYNGQFF. The CDR3 bases are TGTGCCAGCGGACGTTACAATGGGCAGTTCTTC.

This clonotype has more than one count but fewer than ten. V gene TRBV11-2 combines with J gene TRBJ1-1, with no clear D. The CDR3 sequence is 13 residues long. The germline V gene has CDR1 SGHAT and CDR2 FQNNGV. V dropped 4 bases and J dropped 3 bases, with 9 bases sitting between them. The CDR3 DNA reads TGTGCCAGCAGCTCGTTGTTGTACACTGAAGCTTTCTTT. It yields the protein CASSSLLYTEAFF.

This clonotype was counted a few times. The chain has TRBV5-5 and TRBJ1-2; TRBD1 might be the D (6 bases). Germline CDR1 reads SGHKS; CDR2 reads YYEKEE (reference sequence). The germline V and J ends were trimmed by 4 bases and 8 bases, with 15 bases remaining between them. This CDR3 comprises 13 residues. The CDR3 sequence is CASSDQRQAGYTF. The DNA for the CDR3 is TGTGCCAGCAGCGATCAACGACAGGCAGGCTACACCTTC.

The chain recombines TRBV7-2 with TRBJ2-1, with D tentatively TRBD1 (6 bases). Trimming shortened V by 3 bases and J by 4 bases, and 10 bases separated the two germline ends. Per the germline V gene, CDR1 is SGHTA and CDR2 is FQGNSA. The CDR3 spans 14 residues. The CDR3 nucleotides are TGTGCCAGCAGCTTGGGGACACCTTACAATGAGCAGTTCTTC. Translating gives CASSLGTPYNEQFF.

A remark on this clonotype: Germline is not matched at one junction end, which may reflect a read error. The chain has TRBV11-1 and TRBJ1-2, with a possible D match to TRBD1 (6 bases). Germline V gene lookup returns CDR1 SGHAT and CDR2 FQDESV (reference sequence). The CDR3 runs 12 residues. Here the CDR3 DNA reads TGTGCCAGCGGATCGGACAGTTATGGCTGCACCTTC. Translation gives CASGSDSYGCTF.

In this sample, this clonotype turned up a few times. The chain links TRBV24-1 to TRBJ1-4; 9 bases are a match to TRBD1. The CDR3 extends over 15 amino acids. V gave up 5 bases and J gave up 6 bases; unmatched junction bases: 6. Germline V CDR1 and CDR2: KGHDR, SFDVKD. DNA for the CDR3: TGTGCCACCAGTGCCCCGGGACAGGGTGATGAAAAACTGTTTTTT. Amino acids: CATSAPGQGDEKLFF.

V gene TRBV7-2 combines with J gene TRBJ2-7; D unresolved. The CDR3 is made up of 14 amino acids. V was trimmed by 5 bases and J by 0 bases, leaving 11 bases between them. Germline lookup yields CDR1 SGHTA and CDR2 FQGNSA. DNA of the CDR3: TGTGCCAGCAGCCCGCAGTGGGCCTCCTACGAGCAGTACTTC. It translates to CASSPQWASYEQYF.

This clonotype showed up many times. The J gene is TRBJ2-7, the V gene TRBV7-9, with 8 bases matching TRBD1. This CDR3 has 18 residues. With 1 base clipped from V and 1 base from J, the junction kept 12 bases outside the gene matches. CDR1 SEHNR and CDR2 FQNEAQ come from the germline V gene (reference sequence). DNA for the CDR3: TGTGCCAGCAGCTTAGGGGAACCGGGACAGGCGCCATCCTACGAGCAGTACTTC. Amino acid sequence: CASSLGEPGQAPSYEQYF.

Only a few counts were recorded for this clonotype. The chain has TRBV7-8 and TRBJ2-3; TRBD1 might be the D (5 bases). Trimming stripped 1 base from V and 7 bases from J, with 18 bases between. This CDR3 has 16 residues. The germline CDR1 and CDR2 sequences are SGHVS and FQNEAQ. As DNA, the CDR3 is TGTGCCAGCAGCTTAGTGCCGGGTACAAGGGGAAATACGCAGTATTTT. It codes for CASSLVPGTRGNTQYF. Filled out from reference TRBV7-8 and TRBJ2-3, the complete variable domain reads GAGVSQSPRYKVAKRGQDVALRCDPISGHVSLFWYQQALGQGPEFLTYFQNEAQLDKSGLPSDRFFAERPEGSVSTLKIQRTQQEDSAVYLCASSLVPGTRGNTQYFGPGTRLTVL.

The rearrangement links TRBV6-6 to TRBJ1-1; D uncertain. The CDR3 consists of 13 residues. Trimming removed 4 bases at V and 5 bases at J, with 11 bases between. Germline V CDR1 and CDR2: MNHNY, SVGAGI (reference sequence). CDR3 loop: CASSLTVRTEAFF. In DNA, the CDR3 is TGTGCCAGCAGTTTGACTGTTAGAACTGAAGCTTTCTTT.

This clonotype was picked up a small number of times. This rearrangement joins TRBV11-2 to TRBJ2-5; D is perhaps TRBD1 (5 bases). The DNA end lines up better with TRBJ2-7; the J call may be wrong. Germline loops: CDR1 SGHAT, CDR2 FQNNGV. The CDR3 has 15 residues. CDR3 region: CASSLDSYTGYEQYF. The CDR3 bases are TGTGCCAGCAGCTTAGATTCCTATACAGGTTACGAGCAGTACTTC.

Many counts were recorded for this clonotype. This chain uses TRBV6-6 with TRBJ1-5; D is unresolved. V lost 7 bases, J lost 4 bases, and 17 bases lay in between. Germline-derived CDR1 and CDR2 are MNHNY and SVGAGI (reference sequence). The CDR3 totals 15 residues. This chain's CDR3 is CASTHPPVGNQPQHF. CDR3 nucleotides: TGTGCCAGCACCCACCCCCCAGTCGGGAATCAGCCCCAGCATTTT.

This chain joins TRBV20-1 and TRBJ2-3, with D perhaps matching TRBD1 (6 bases). Deletions cut 5 bases from V and 4 bases from J, with 22 bases between. The length of the CDR3 is 16 residues. Germline values: CDR1 DFQATT, CDR2 SNEGSKA (reference sequence). CDR3 loop: CSARGLGAYASDTQYF. The CDR3 DNA reads as TGCAGTGCTCGCGGTCTGGGGGCTTACGCGTCAGATACGCAGTATTTT.

The chain combines TRBV12-3 or TRBV12-4 with TRBJ2-1; weak D call: TRBD1 (6 bases). The V gene lost 5 bases and the J gene lost 0 bases, with 8 bases spanning the gap. The CDR3 is 14 residues long. The CDR3 sequence is CASSDRSSYNEQFF. CDR3 in DNA: TGTGCCAGCAGTGACAGGAGCTCCTACAATGAGCAGTTCTTC.

V usage is TRBV5-1 and J usage is TRBJ2-4; 12 bases map to TRBD1. V shed 2 bases, J shed 2 bases, and the junction held 5 bases outside the gene matches. Germline V lookup: CDR1 SGHRS, CDR2 YFSETQ. The length of the CDR3 is 17 residues. CDR3 DNA: TGCGCCAGCAGCTTCGGGACAGGGGGCGCGTCCAAAAACATTCAGTACTTC. This codes for CASSFGTGGASKNIQYF.

The J gene is TRBJ2-2, the V gene TRBV29-1; maybe TRBD1 (6 bases). The CDR3 spans 15 residues. V shed 7 bases and J shed 4 bases, with 19 bases lying between them. Germline V lookup: CDR1 SQVTM, CDR2 ANQGSEA. CDR3 nucleotides: TGCAGCGCATCAGGGCAGGGGCTTTTCACCGGGGAGCTGTTTTTT. Translated, it gives CSASGQGLFTGELFF.

This clonotype has just a few counts. The V and J genes are TRBV27 and TRBJ2-5; D assignment may be TRBD1 or TRBD2 (6 bases each). The tail of the sequence fits TRBJ2-7 better, so the J call may be wrong. Per germline, CDR1 MNHEY and CDR2 SMNVEV (reference sequence). This CDR3 is built from 13 residues. This CDR3 reads CATQGGSSYEQYF. The CDR3 coding sequence is TGTGCCACGCAAGGGGGGAGCTCCTACGAGCAGTACTTC.

This chain uses TRBV19 with TRBJ2-3; 9 bases agree with TRBD2. There are 16 residues in the CDR3. V shed 8 bases, J shed 0 bases, and the junction held 9 bases outside the gene matches. Germline V gene data show CDR1 as LNHDA and CDR2 as SQIVND (reference sequence). The CDR3 DNA reads as TGTGCCAGTGGAAAAGGGACTAGCAGAAGCACAGATACGCAGTATTTT. Translating gives CASGKGTSRSTDTQYF.

This clonotype was counted a few times. V is TRBV12-3 or TRBV12-4 and J is TRBJ2-7; TRBD1 matches at 9 bases. V gave up 9 bases and J gave up 1 base; unmatched junction bases: 16. This CDR3 comprises 17 residues. The CDR3 reads CARPQARDRAVSYEQYF. The CDR3 region has the DNA TGTGCCAGACCCCAAGCCCGGGACAGGGCCGTTTCCTACGAGCAGTACTTC.

The rearrangement links TRBV20-1 to TRBJ1-2; perhaps TRBD1 as D (5 bases). Per the germline V gene, CDR1 is DFQATT and CDR2 is SNEGSKA (reference sequence). V was clipped by 3 bases and J by 8 bases, with 16 bases between them. The CDR3 covers 13 residues. Here the CDR3 reads CSASVDSPPGYTF. CDR3 bases: TGCAGTGCTAGCGTCGACAGCCCTCCCGGCTACACCTTC.

The rearrangement joins TRBV3-1 to TRBJ2-4; a weak D match, TRBD1 (5 bases). Trimming removed 1 base at V and 0 bases at J, with 13 bases between. CDR1 and CDR2 (germline): LGHDT, YNNKEL (reference sequence). CDR3 length equals 17 residues. In nucleotides, the CDR3 is TGTGCCAGCAGCCAAGGGGGCGAATGGTCAGCCAAAAACATTCAGTACTTC. Protein: CASSQGGEWSAKNIQYF.

This clonotype was recorded a few times. The genes are TRBV20-1 and TRBJ1-2; no definite D call. The V end lost 3 bases, the J end lost 2 bases, and 10 bases lay between the germline ends. The CDR3 runs to 13 residues. In germline, CDR1 is DFQATT, CDR2 SNEGSKA (reference sequence). The CDR3 sequence: CSASGQRNYGYTF. The CDR3 DNA is TGCAGTGCTAGTGGGCAGAGAAACTATGGCTACACCTTC.